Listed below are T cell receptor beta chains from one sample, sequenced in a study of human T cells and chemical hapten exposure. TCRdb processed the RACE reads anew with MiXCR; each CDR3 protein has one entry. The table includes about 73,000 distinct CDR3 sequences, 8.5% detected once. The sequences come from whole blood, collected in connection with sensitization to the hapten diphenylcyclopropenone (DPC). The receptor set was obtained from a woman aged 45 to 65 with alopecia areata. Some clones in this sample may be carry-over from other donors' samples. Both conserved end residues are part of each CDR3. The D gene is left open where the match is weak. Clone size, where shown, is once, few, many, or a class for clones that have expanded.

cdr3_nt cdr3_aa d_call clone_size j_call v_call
TGTGCCAGCAGTTTAGGTGGGCCAGATACGCAGTATTTT CASSLGGPDTQYF - few TRBJ2-3 TRBV28
TGCAGCGTTGATAGTAGGGGGCATGGCTACACCTTC CSVDSRGHGYTF TRBD1 - TRBJ1-2 TRBV29-1
TGCGCCAGCAGTTCCCGGACAGACGACACTGAAGCTTTCTTT CASSSRTDDTEAFF - many TRBJ1-1 TRBV5-1
TGTGCCAGCGGCTTAGTCCGGGACTTGTCCTACAATGAGCAGTTCTTC CASGLVRDLSYNEQFF - once TRBJ2-1 TRBV7-2
TGTGCCAGCAGTTTGCAGGGCACAGATACGCAGTATTTT CASSLQGTDTQYF - many TRBJ2-3 TRBV12-3/TRBV12-4
TGTGCCAGCAGCGTTAAGTCTGCGCAGTACTTC CASSVKSAQYF - few TRBJ2-7 TRBV7-2
TGTGCCAGCAGTGAAGCGGGGAGGGAGAGGATGAATGAGCAGTTCTTC CASSEAGRERMNEQFF TRBD2 - TRBJ2-1 TRBV2
TGTGCCAGCAGCAAAGACTGGGTTGGCGGAACGAACACTGAAGCTTTCTTT CASSKDWVGGTNTEAFF - few TRBJ1-1 TRBV21-1
TGTGCCAGCAGCCCCCCTGGCGTGGACACAGATACGCAGTATTTT CASSPPGVDTDTQYF - - TRBJ2-3 TRBV11-2
TGTGCCAGCAGCACCGGACAGGGGGCAGGTGAAAAACTGTTTTTT CASSTGQGAGEKLFF TRBD1 few TRBJ1-4 TRBV9
TGTGCCTGGAGTGTAGGATCCAGCTCCTACAATGAGCAGTTCTTC CAWSVGSSSYNEQFF - - TRBJ2-1 TRBV30